The clone carrying this T cell receptor (beta chain) came up a few times. What it recognizes is unknown. This sample stems from a study of long-term antiretroviral therapy in people with HIV. Study in general: Collection of the earliest samples took place about a decade ahead of the 2015 immediate-ART recommendation. Study-wide points: Clones that had undergone expansion before ART dominated the repertoire at all time points. The study collected blood between about 2004 and 2018, possibly under older ART regimens. Repertoires in HIV (unlike those of controls) had narrower CDR3 length ranges.

The V gene's germline CDR1 is SEHNR and CDR2 FQNEAQ (reference sequence). J was trimmed by 2 bases and V by 3 bases; bases with no gene match: 1. This CDR3 comprises 15 residues. Run at survey level, the immunoSEQ assay was version v3.0. Here immunoSEQ multiplex PCR was the method, and the copy in TCRdb shows in-frame clones only, minus some. This repertoire shows more than 35,000 clones, approximately 85% found once; its top ten account for roughly a tenth. This TCR derives from a man aged 18 to 30 with HIV. This specimen was unsorted PBMCs, taken 2.2 years after starting antiretroviral therapy. The chain uses TRBV7-9 and TRBJ1-1; 12 nucleotides align to TRBD1. CDR3 amino acids: CASSLGQGANTEAFF. The CDR3 DNA follows: TGTGCCAGCAGCTTGGGACAGGGGGCCAACACTGAAGCTTTCTTT. Combining the CDR3 with reference TRBV7-9 and TRBJ1-1 gives the whole variable domain DTGVSQNPRHKITKRGQNVTFRCDPISEHNRLYWYRQTLGQGPEFLTYFQNEAQLEKSRLLSDRFSAERPKGSFSTLEIQRTEQGDSAMYLCASSLGQGANTEAFFGQGTRLTVV.